This T cell receptor (beta chain) was sequenced in a study of T-cell memory formation after mild COVID-19 (dated by TCRdb to about 2021). With respect to the entire study: TCR sequence clusters from the two donors were largely donor specific. Longitudinal TCRalpha and TCRbeta repertoire sequencing tracked T-cell clones expanding and contracting after mild COVID-19 in two donors. The cohort comprised two young, previously healthy adult volunteers, one female and one male. Overall results and qualifications from the work: Only a couple of mild cases were covered by the study, and larger cohorts that include severe cases with pre-infection samples were considered necessary. Contracting CD4+ clones turned up mainly in the CM and EM memory subsets, whereas EMRA was where CD8+ clones were enriched. Some responding clones were found in pre-infection memory, which suggests that pre-existing cross-reactive memory T cells took part in the SARS-CoV-2 response. Balanced CD4/CD8 phenotypes were observed for clones contracting from day 15 to 85, whereas a bias towards CD4+ was observed for a second wave of clones expanding from day 15 to 37. SARS-CoV-2 specificity was not confirmed for the second-wave clones peaking on day 37.

TCRdb records Illumina NovaSeq 6000 as the sequencer. Using 5'RACE with constant-segment primers, TCRalpha and TCRbeta cDNA libraries were constructed, with sample barcodes and unique molecular identifiers added in the process. RNA was extracted from every sample with Trizol reagent. Library amplification was performed in two PCR steps, and a second sample barcode and Illumina TruSeq adapters were introduced in the second step. Sequencing of the libraries was done on an Illumina NovaSeq, producing 2 x 150 bp paired-end reads. For the original study's pipeline: Reads were demultiplexed and collapsed into UMI-guided consensus sequences with migec v1.2.7. Using mixcr v2.1.11, UMI consensuses were aligned to TRA and TRB V and J templates and then assembled into clonotypes. A clonotype was counted as expanded or contracted only if both edgeR and NoisET called the change significant, with noise models trained on biological replicates. For edgeR calls, a false discovery rate-adjusted p below 0.01 and a log2 fold-change threshold of 1 were applied. As an exploratory analysis of dynamics, max-normalized trajectories of the 1000 most abundant clonotypes were examined by PCA with hierarchical clustering. Each responding clone was given a CD4 or CD8 phenotype based on the CD4+ and CD8+ repertoires, which had been sequenced separately. TCRdb reran the public reads through fastp at Q25 and MiXCR, keeping productive beta chains. Identical CDR3 proteins give one entry, which carries the most common genes and DNA. These V and J calls originate from TCRdb's pipeline instead of the authors' own analysis. This sample is represented by approximately 89,000 distinct CDR3 sequences; around 25% of them were singletons. The top ten clones comprise 35% to 50% of the sample.

Counted from cysteine to phenylalanine, this CDR3 has 14 amino acids. Just CDR3 DNA is preserved here, 42 bases in frame from base 1. CDR1 SEHNR and CDR2 FQNEAQ were looked up in the germline V gene (reference sequence). Trimming removed 0 bases from V and 8 bases from J; the gene matches leave 6 bases unexplained. This clonotype was counted only a few times. Which antigen it targets is not known. Base qualities are missing; no much larger clone stands one base away. Ficoll-Paque density gradient centrifugation was used to isolate PBMCs. This TCR was sampled from a man aged 18 to 30 who had mild COVID-19 (a few samples of this study predate the infection). The sample titles of this study are shuffled in the database, so cell type and time point are left out; the donor was told from shared clones. The sample taken for sequencing was PBMCs or a T cell subset sorted from them (not recorded which). The chain is made from TRBV7-9 and TRBJ1-2, and 7 bases in between align with TRBD1. Here the CDR3 is given as CASSLAGQPRGYTF. At the DNA level, the sequence is TGTGCCAGCAGCTTAGCGGGACAGCCGAGAGGCTACACCTTC.